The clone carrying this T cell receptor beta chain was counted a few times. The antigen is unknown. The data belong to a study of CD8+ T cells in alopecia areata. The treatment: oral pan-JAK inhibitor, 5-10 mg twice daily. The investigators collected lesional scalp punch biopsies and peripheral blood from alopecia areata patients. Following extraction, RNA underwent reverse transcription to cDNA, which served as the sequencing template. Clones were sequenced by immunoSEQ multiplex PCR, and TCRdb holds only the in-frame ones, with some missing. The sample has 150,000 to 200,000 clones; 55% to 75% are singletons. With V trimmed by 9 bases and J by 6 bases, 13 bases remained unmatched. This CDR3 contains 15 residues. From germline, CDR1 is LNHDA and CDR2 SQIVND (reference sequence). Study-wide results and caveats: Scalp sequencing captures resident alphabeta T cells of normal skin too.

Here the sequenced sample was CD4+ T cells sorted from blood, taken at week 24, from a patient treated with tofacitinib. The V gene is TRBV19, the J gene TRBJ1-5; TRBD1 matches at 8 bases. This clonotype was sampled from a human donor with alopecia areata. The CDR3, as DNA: TGTGCCAGCCGTCCCGGGACAGGAATCCGTCAGCCCCAGCATTTT. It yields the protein CASRPGTGIRQPQHF.